This TCR beta chain was found in a study of naive and memory T cell subsets. An equimolar mix of two oligonucleotides served as the beta constant-region primer for TRBC1 and TRBC2. Four rounds of PCR amplified the ligated cDNA using nested alpha and beta constant-region primers plus SP2. One entry per CDR3 protein results from TCRdb running MiXCR on the UMI-ligation and nested PCR reads. The sample lists tens of thousands of distinct CDR3 sequences; 8% to 9.5% were seen once. The CDR3 loop spans 16 amino acids. The ends lost 6 bases at V and 0 bases at J; junction bases unmatched: 10. Germline values: CDR1 SQVTM, CDR2 ANQGSEA. The sample holds a few counts of this clonotype. Its specificity is unknown. Study-wide results and limits: In CD4 and CD8 cells, diversity dropped from naive through EMRA.

V usage is TRBV29-1 and J usage is TRBJ2-2; 7 bases fit TRBD2. The sequenced sample was naive CD8+ T cells from blood. The sequence was collected from a human donor in good health. The CDR3 nucleotides are TGCAGCGTCCGCGTGGCTAGCGGTTCGAACACCGGGGAGCTGTTTTTT. Its translation: CSVRVASGSNTGELFF.